Presented here are 10 T cell receptor beta chains from one specimen sequenced in a study of cytomegalovirus exposure and HLA in healthy donors. Primers for the PCR totalled 60 Vbeta and 13 Jbeta. Profiled with immunoSEQ multiplex PCR; TCRdb holds only in-frame clones, not every one. This sample carries about 110,000 clones, about 85% of them seen once, and the ten largest clones take approximately 2.1%. Sequencing input: PBMCs. Receptors originate from a man aged 30-40 years in good health and CMV-seronegative.

The CDR3 is CASSLSGSAKNIQYF. The CDR3 DNA is TGTGCCAGCAGTTTATCCGGGAGTGCCAAAAACATTCAGTACTTC. The chain carries TRBV28 and TRBJ2-4; D might be TRBD2 (6 bases). CDR1 is MDHEN and CDR2 is SYDVKM in the germline V gene. The CDR3 runs 15 residues. V lost 1 base and J lost 1, with 8 bases in between.

The J gene is TRBJ2-5, the V gene TRBV19; perhaps TRBD1 as D (6 bases). Germline CDR1 LNHDA, CDR2 SQIVND (reference sequence). Trimming pared 6 bases from V and 4 bases from J, leaving 15 bases between. The CDR3 has 14 amino acids. The CDR3 protein is CASRSQGQTETQYF. Written as DNA, the CDR3 is TGTGCCAGTAGGTCTCAGGGGCAAACAGAGACCCAGTACTTC.

This chain connects TRBV11-2 to TRBJ1-1; TRBD1 matches at 7 bases. Germline CDR1 and CDR2: SGHAT and FQNNGV. The CDR3 has 14 residues. Losses at the gene ends were 3 bases for V and 6 bases for J; bases not matched to a gene: 7. CDR3 nucleotide sequence: TGTGCCAGCAGCTTGGGCAGGGGGACATCTGAAGCTTTCTTT. Its protein product is CASSLGRGTSEAFF.

This sequence joins TRBV29-1 and TRBJ1-1; tentatively, D is TRBD1 (5 bases). V was cut by 7 bases and J by 4 bases, with 13 bases left in between. The CDR3 contains 12 residues. From germline, CDR1 is SQVTM and CDR2 ANQGSEA. The CDR3 sequence is CSAYRGGTEAFF. As DNA, the CDR3 is TGCAGCGCGTACCGGGGGGGCACTGAAGCTTTCTTT. Combining the CDR3 with reference TRBV29-1 and TRBJ1-1 gives the whole variable domain SAVISQKPSRDICQRGTSLTIQCQVDSQVTMMFWYRQQPGQSLTLIATANQGSEATYESGFVIDKFPISRPNLTFSTLTVSNMSPEDSSIYLCSAYRGGTEAFFGQGTRLTVV.

The V call is TRBV5-4, the J call TRBJ2-3; D not certain. CDR1 is SGHNT and CDR2 is YYREEE in the germline V gene (reference sequence). Trimming removed 2 bases from V and 5 bases from J, with 6 bases in between. CDR3 length equals 12 residues. The DNA of the CDR3 is TGTGCCAGCAGCTTAGGAGAAGATACGCAGTATTTT. As protein: CASSLGEDTQYF.

The V gene is TRBV9, the J gene TRBJ2-1; D ambiguous. V gave up 4 bases and J gave up 2 bases, with 16 bases separating them. The CDR3 length is 16 residues. CDR1 and CDR2 (germline): SGDLS, YYNGEE. CDR3 in DNA: TGTGCCAGCAGCCCCACTCTCCCAGGCGCCTACAATGAGCAGTTCTTC. As protein: CASSPTLPGAYNEQFF. Full variable domain (outside the CDR3, taken from reference TRBV9 and TRBJ2-1): DSGVTQTPKHLITATGQRVTLRCSPRSGDLSVYWYQQSLDQGLQFLIQYYNGEERAKGNILERFSAQQFPDLHSELNLSSLELGDSALYFCASSPTLPGAYNEQFFGPGTRLTVL.

This clone was detected only once. The V gene is TRBV9, the J gene TRBJ1-6, with 7 bases fitting TRBD1. The CDR3 consists of 19 residues. The V gene end was trimmed by 3 bases and the J gene end by 0 bases; junction bases not matched to a gene: 12. The germline CDR1 and CDR2 sequences are SGDLS and YYNGEE. CDR3 protein: CASSERQGDWSSYNSPLHF. The CDR3 DNA is TGTGCCAGCAGCGAGAGACAGGGCGACTGGAGCTCCTATAATTCACCCCTCCACTTT.

The rearrangement links TRBV2 to TRBJ1-6; 8 nucleotides line up with TRBD1. V shed 2 bases, J shed 8 bases, and the junction held 5 bases outside the gene matches. Looked up from germline, CDR1 is SNHLY and CDR2 is FYNNEI. The CDR3 spans 15 residues. CDR3: CASSERQGSHSPLHF. The DNA of the CDR3 is TGTGCCAGCAGTGAAAGACAGGGGAGTCATTCACCCCTCCACTTT. The entire variable domain, with the rest obtained from reference TRBV2 and TRBJ1-6, is as follows: EPEVTQTPSHQVTQMGQEVILRCVPISNHLYFYWYRQILGQKVEFLVSFYNNEISEKSEIFDDQFSVERPDGSNFTLKIRSTKLEDSAMYFCASSERQGSHSPLHFGNGTRLTVT.

The rearrangement links TRBV6-7 to TRBJ2-5; TRBD1 matches at 7 bases. Being an ORF, TRBV6-7 has a function that is uncertain. This CDR3 contains 15 residues. After removal of 9 bases from V and 6 bases from J, the junction contained 16 bases not matched to a gene. The CDR3 DNA reads TGTGCCAGAAAGACAGGGACCCAGAACCCCAAGACCCAGTACTTC. This gives the protein CARKTGTQNPKTQYF.

The rearrangement links TRBV10-1 to TRBJ1-4, with a possible D match to TRBD1 (5 bases). Germline CDR1 reads WNHNN; CDR2 reads SYGVQD (reference sequence). The V and J ends lost 6 bases and 5 bases respectively, with 10 bases between them. The CDR3 sequence is 13 residues long. Written as DNA, the CDR3 is TGCGCCAGCAGCAGGGTGTTAAATGAAAAACTGTTTTTT. Translating gives CASSRVLNEKLFF.